Following are 7 T cell receptor beta chains from one sample sequenced in a study of cytomegalovirus exposure and HLA in healthy donors. Use of 60 Vbeta and 13 Jbeta primers characterized the PCR. Sequencing was performed with immunoSEQ multiplex PCR; in TCRdb, only in-frame clones are kept and a portion is missing. The data show about 170,000 clones, with about 80% seen just once and approximately 2% held by the top ten. Sequenced: PBMCs. These receptor sequences come from a female donor in good health and CMV-seronegative.

This chain uses TRBV5-1 with TRBJ1-2, with a possible D match to TRBD1 (5 bases). The CDR3 length is 15 residues. Germline V gives CDR1 SGHRS, CDR2 YFSETQ. V lost 4 bases and J lost 6, with 19 bases in between. The CDR3 nucleotides are TGCGCCAGCAGCCCGCCGGGGGAGGGGATGGATGGCTACACCTTC. Its translation is CASSPPGEGMDGYTF.

This chain's CDR3 is CASSGQGAFTEAFF. The DNA of the CDR3 is TGTGCCAGCAGTGGACAGGGGGCATTCACTGAAGCTTTCTTT. The chain joins TRBV6-1 to TRBJ1-1; 10 bases align to TRBD1. CDR3 size: 14 residues. V was pared by 4 bases and J by 4 bases, with 3 bases of the junction left unmatched. The germline gives CDR1 MNHNS, CDR2 SASEGT.

J is TRBJ2-5 and V is TRBV7-6; the match to TRBD2 covers 8 bases. The CDR3 is made up of 16 amino acids. With 4 bases clipped from V and 5 bases from J, the junction kept 12 bases outside the gene matches. Germline values: CDR1 SGHVS, CDR2 FNYEAQ. The CDR3 reads CASSSLAGFAKETQYF. The CDR3 DNA reads TGTGCCAGCAGCTCATTAGCGGGGTTCGCCAAGGAGACCCAGTACTTC.

This chain links TRBV9 with TRBJ2-2, with 11 bases identical to TRBD2. V was clipped by 3 bases and J by 4 bases; unmatched bases: 2. The CDR3 consists of 15 residues. CDR1 SGDLS and CDR2 YYNGEE come from the germline V gene. CDR3 amino acids: CASSGLAGLTGELFF. The CDR3 DNA is TGTGCCAGCAGCGGACTAGCGGGGCTCACCGGGGAGCTGTTTTTT. Full variable domain (missing parts from reference TRBV9 and TRBJ2-2): DSGVTQTPKHLITATGQRVTLRCSPRSGDLSVYWYQQSLDQGLQFLIQYYNGEERAKGNILERFSAQQFPDLHSELNLSSLELGDSALYFCASSGLAGLTGELFFGEGSRLTVL.

This chain joins TRBV2 and TRBJ1-1; 8 bases align to TRBD1. Germline V CDR1 and CDR2: SNHLY, FYNNEI. The J segment lost 5 bases and the V segment lost 6 bases, leaving 2 bases of the junction unmatched. The CDR3 is 12 residues long. CDR3 sequence reads: CASRRQGTEAFF. The CDR3 DNA is TGTGCCAGCAGACGACAGGGGACTGAAGCTTTCTTT.

This clone appeared a few times. The V call is TRBV5-1, the J call TRBJ1-1; 9 bases are shared with TRBD1. The germline V gene encodes CDR1 SGHRS and CDR2 YFSETQ. With V trimmed by 4 bases and J by 4 bases, 11 bases remained unmatched. The CDR3 extends over 16 amino acids. The CDR3 region is CASSPGQGGMGTEAFF. The CDR3, as DNA: TGCGCCAGCAGCCCGGGACAGGGAGGCATGGGCACTGAAGCTTTCTTT. The full variable domain, its missing parts supplied by reference TRBV5-1 and TRBJ1-1, is KAGVTQTPRYLIKTRGQQVTLSCSPISGHRSVSWYQQTPGQGLQFLFEYFSETQRNKGNFPGRFSGRQFSNSRSEMNVSTLELGDSALYLCASSPGQGGMGTEAFFGQGTRLTVV.

The chain joins TRBV19 to TRBJ1-5, with 7 bases matching TRBD1. The CDR3 consists of 14 residues. Trimming took 7 bases from V and 6 from J; bases not matched to a gene: 9. CDR1 and CDR2 from the germline V gene are LNHDA and SQIVND (reference sequence). In DNA form, the CDR3 reads TGTGCCAGTACCCTATCCCCAGGGGGTCAGCCCCAGCATTTT. Amino acid sequence: CASTLSPGGQPQHF.